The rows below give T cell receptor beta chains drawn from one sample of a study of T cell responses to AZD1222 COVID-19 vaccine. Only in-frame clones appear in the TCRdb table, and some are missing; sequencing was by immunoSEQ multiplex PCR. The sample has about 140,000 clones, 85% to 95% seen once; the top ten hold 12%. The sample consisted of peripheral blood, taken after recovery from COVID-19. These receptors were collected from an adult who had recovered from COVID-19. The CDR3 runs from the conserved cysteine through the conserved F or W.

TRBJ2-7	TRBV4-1	CASSQEVRREQYF
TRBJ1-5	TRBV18	CASSPTDSSNQPQHF
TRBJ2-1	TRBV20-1	CSARDSAGQFF
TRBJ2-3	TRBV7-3	CASSFGGREDTQYF
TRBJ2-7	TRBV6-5	CASRLAGSSYEQYF
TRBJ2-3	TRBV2	CASSQEQITDTQYF
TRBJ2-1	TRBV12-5	CASGLIDEQFF
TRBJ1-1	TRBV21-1	CASSNGVLMNTEAFF
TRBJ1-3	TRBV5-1	CASSPETSVSGNTIYF
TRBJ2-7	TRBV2	CASSGFGQGSYEQYF
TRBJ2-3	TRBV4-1	CASSQEEGIPTDTQYF
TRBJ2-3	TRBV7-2	CASSLIAGADTQYF
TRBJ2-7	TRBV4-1	CASSHPPGLADYEQYF
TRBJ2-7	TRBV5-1	CASRFGTGEYEQYF
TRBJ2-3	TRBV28	CASSLSSPGVGADTQYF
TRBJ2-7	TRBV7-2	CASSPALGGGGYEQYF
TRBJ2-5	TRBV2	CAGSGRVGLETQYF
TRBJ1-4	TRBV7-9	CASSLVVTGDEKLFF
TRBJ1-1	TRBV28	CASSPRGEMVNTEAFF
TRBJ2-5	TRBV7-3	CASSLVFTETQYF
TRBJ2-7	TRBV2	CASPKYYEQYF
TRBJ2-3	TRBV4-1	CASSPTGTSGRRGDTQYF
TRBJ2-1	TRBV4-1	CASSQGLGTSGRVAGEQFF
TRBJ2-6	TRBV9	CASSKANVLTF
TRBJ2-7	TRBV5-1	CASSAEDNTYEQYF
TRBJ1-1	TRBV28	CASRRGSTEAFF
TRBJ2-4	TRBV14	CASSRDGLKNIQYF
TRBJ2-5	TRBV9	CASGRGQGSQETQYF
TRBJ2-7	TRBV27	CASNPTGGANEQYF
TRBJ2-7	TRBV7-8	CASSLAGTGDSYEQYF
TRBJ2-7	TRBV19	CASSPQGRSYEQYF
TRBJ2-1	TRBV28	CASGFSYNEQFF
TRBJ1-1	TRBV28	CASSLDANTEAFF
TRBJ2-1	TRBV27	CASRGGVPEPYNEQFF
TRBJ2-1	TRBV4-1	CASSPELGSSTREQFF
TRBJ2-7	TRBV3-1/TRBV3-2	CASSSDRTYEQYF
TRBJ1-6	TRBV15	CATSREGDRGQNSPLHF
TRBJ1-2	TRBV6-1	CASSEGEANYGYTF
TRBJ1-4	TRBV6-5	CASSPGGGPNEKLFF
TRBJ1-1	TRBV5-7	CASSLEGHPMNTEAFF
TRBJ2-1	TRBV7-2	CASSSGLGLFF
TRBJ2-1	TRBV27	CASSFTSGRAGEQFF
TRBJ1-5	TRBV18	CASSRDRRSNQPQHF